The 27 T cell receptor beta chains below come from one sample, sequenced in a study of Graves' ophthalmopathy and Graves' hyperthyroidism. TCR beta CDR3 amplification used RNA transcripts. First-round RT-PCR relied on HTBI primers, and a second-round multiplex PCR came next. One entry per CDR3 protein, called by TCRdb with MiXCR from the multiplex PCR reads. The data contain fewer than 350,000 distinct CDR3 sequences, roughly 17% of them seen just once; the ten biggest clones take up roughly an eighth. Sequencing input: peripheral blood. Source of these receptors: an adult man with Graves' ophthalmopathy.

This clonotype was seen ten or more times. V gene TRBV28 combines with J gene TRBJ1-5; D remains unclear. The V end lost 7 bases, the J end lost 7 bases, and 14 bases lay between the germline ends. CDR3 size: 13 residues. The germline gives CDR1 MDHEN, CDR2 SYDVKM. In nucleotides, the CDR3 is TGTGCCAGCATCTTTGGGCTTGGACAGCCCCAGCATTTT. This sequence encodes CASIFGLGQPQHF.

The table lists this clonotype with many counts. The V gene is TRBV4-1, the J gene TRBJ2-7, with D possibly called TRBD1 or TRBD2 (6 bases each). Germline CDR1 and CDR2: MGHRA and YSYEKL. The CDR3 contains 16 residues. Trimming shortened V by 4 bases and J by 1 base, and 17 bases separated the two germline ends. The CDR3 DNA is TGCGCCAGCAGCCGGGCCAACCGGAGGGGGTCCTACGAGCAGTACTTC. This sequence encodes CASSRANRRGSYEQYF.

CDR3 sequence: CASSSLRGANTEAFF. The DNA of the CDR3 is TGTGCCAGCAGTTCGCTCAGGGGGGCGAACACTGAAGCTTTCTTT. The gene calls are TRBV7-2 and TRBJ1-1, with 7 nucleotides matching TRBD1. After removal of 6 bases from V and 1 base from J, the junction contained 8 bases not matched to a gene. This CDR3 spans 15 amino acids. Germline V gives CDR1 SGHTA, CDR2 FQGNSA.

This clonotype occurred many times. This chain links TRBV6-1 with TRBJ1-6, with D unresolved. Looked up from germline, CDR1 is MNHNS and CDR2 is SASEGT. The CDR3 has 15 residues. V lost 6 bases and J 7 bases, leaving 16 bases between the germline ends. Here the CDR3 DNA reads TGTGCCAGCAGACCAATTTTCACCAGGAATTCACCCCTCCACTTT. Translating it yields CASRPIFTRNSPLHF.

At least ten counts were recorded for this clonotype. V usage is TRBV12-3 or TRBV12-4 and J usage is TRBJ2-5, with a tentative D call TRBD2 (6 bases). Trimming pared 1 base from V and 4 bases from J, leaving 16 bases between. The CDR3 sequence is 16 residues long. CDR3: CASSLGYGGMAETQYF. The CDR3 nucleotides are TGTGCCAGCAGTTTAGGATATGGCGGGATGGCAGAGACCCAGTACTTC.

This clonotype has ten or more counts. This chain uses TRBV4-1 with TRBJ2-5; tentatively, D is TRBD1 (5 bases). V was shortened by 3 bases and J by 4 bases, with 15 bases between the two germline ends. Per the germline V gene, CDR1 is MGHRA and CDR2 is YSYEKL. The length of the CDR3 is 15 residues. The CDR3 sequence: CASSHPFQQGETQYF. CDR3 DNA sequence: TGCGCCAGCAGCCACCCCTTCCAGCAGGGAGAGACCCAGTACTTC.

This clonotype occurred many times. The genes are TRBV6-5 and TRBJ2-7; D may be TRBD1 (6 bases). The ends were cut back, 2 bases at V and 3 bases at J, with 11 bases in the middle. The CDR3 runs 14 residues. Germline CDR1 and CDR2: MNHEY and SVGAGI. This CDR3 is CASSYHRAVYEQYF. As DNA, the CDR3 is TGTGCCAGCAGTTACCACAGGGCCGTCTACGAGCAGTACTTC.

There are many counts of this clonotype. The gene calls are TRBV28 and TRBJ1-1; D not resolved. CDR3 length: 13 residues. V lost 3 bases, J lost 1 base, and 6 bases lay in between. Germline CDR1 and CDR2: MDHEN and SYDVKM. Here the CDR3 reads CASSFGGNTEAFF. CDR3 coding DNA: TGTGCCAGCAGTTTTGGCGGGAACACTGAAGCTTTCTTT.

This clonotype was detected ten times or more. The chain couples TRBV18 to TRBJ1-6, with 9 bases lining up with TRBD1. The J segment lost 7 bases and the V segment lost 0 bases, leaving 1 base of the junction unmatched. Germline CDR1 reads KGHSH; CDR2 reads LQKENI. The CDR3 runs 15 residues. The CDR3 DNA sequence: TGTGCCAGCTCACCACCAGGACAGGGGAATTCACCCCTCCACTTT. As protein: CASSPPGQGNSPLHF.

This clonotype was picked up many times. The chain uses TRBV20-1 and TRBJ1-6, with a possible D match to TRBD1 (6 bases). Trimming shortened V by 0 bases and J by 6 bases, and 21 bases separated the two germline ends. The CDR3 is 18 amino acids. The germline CDR1 and CDR2 sequences are DFQATT and SNEGSKA (reference sequence). CDR3 in amino acids: CSARDLVKGGIGNSPLHF. CDR3 DNA: TGCAGTGCTAGAGACCTCGTTAAGGGGGGCATAGGTAATTCACCCCTCCACTTT.

To note about this clonotype: One end of the junction fails to match germline, which may point to a read error. The chain couples TRBV12-3 or TRBV12-4 to TRBJ2-5; 12 nucleotides align to TRBD1. There are 14 residues in the CDR3. CDR3 protein: CASSLAGTGGTQYF. The CDR3 DNA is TGTGCCAGCAGTCTAGCGGGGACAGGGGGCACCCAGTACTTC.

To note about this clonotype: This may be a read error: a much more frequent sequence differs by one nucleotide. The chain has TRBV7-9 and TRBJ2-5, with TRBD2 matching 7 bases. The CDR3 contains 15 residues. V lost 1 base to trimming and J lost 9 bases; unmatched junction nucleotides: 11. CDR1 and CDR2 (germline): SEHNR, FQNEAQ (reference sequence). In DNA, the CDR3 is TGTGCCAGCAGCTTAGGGAGCGGGACTGGGAAGGCCCAGTACTTC. As protein: CASSLGSGTGKAQYF.

This clonotype appeared many times. DNA for the CDR3: TGTGCCAGCGCCTTGGCAGGGGGCACCTACGAGCAGTACTTC. Protein product: CASALAGGTYEQYF. The V gene is TRBV7-3, the J gene TRBJ2-7, with 8 positions matching TRBD1. Looked up from germline, CDR1 is SGHTA and CDR2 is FQGTGA. The CDR3 has 14 amino acids. After removal of 8 bases from V and 2 bases from J, the junction contained 8 bases not matched to a gene.

This clonotype was observed many times. CDR3 sequence (DNA): TGTGCCACCAGTGATTCGGGAACAGGGACACATGGCTACACCTTC. This codes for CATSDSGTGTHGYTF. The V and J genes are TRBV24-1 and TRBJ1-2, with D possibly matching TRBD1 (6 bases). This CDR3 spans 15 amino acids. V gave up 2 bases and J gave up 6 bases, with 15 bases separating them. CDR1 KGHDR and CDR2 SFDVKD come from the germline V gene.

The rearrangement links TRBV5-1 to TRBJ2-2; D remains unclear. Looked up from germline, CDR1 is SGHRS and CDR2 is YFSETQ. The ends were cut back, 0 bases at V and 0 bases at J, with 6 bases in the middle. This CDR3 spans 15 amino acids. The CDR3 DNA sequence: TGCGCCAGCAGCTTGGTCCAGGCGAACACCGGGGAGCTGTTTTTT. Its protein is CASSLVQANTGELFF.

This clonotype has ten or more counts. In DNA form, the CDR3 reads TGTGCCAGCAGCTTAATCCCCCCCCCCCAAGAGACCCAGTACTTC. Amino acids: CASSLIPPPQETQYF. V is TRBV7-2 and J is TRBJ2-5, with unresolved D. The CDR3 has 15 residues. The V gene lost 2 bases and the J gene lost 1 base, with 11 bases spanning the gap. Germline V gives CDR1 SGHTA, CDR2 FQGNSA.

This clonotype was counted many times. This chain connects TRBV20-1 to TRBJ2-7; perhaps TRBD2 as D (6 bases). The V end lost 0 bases, the J end lost 4 bases, and 13 bases lay between the germline ends. This CDR3 comprises 14 residues. The germline CDR1 and CDR2 sequences are DFQATT and SNEGSKA (reference sequence). The CDR3 DNA reads as TGCAGTGCTAGAGATGCGGAGGGGTTATACGAGCAGTACTTC. Its protein is CSARDAEGLYEQYF.

This clonotype was seen at least ten times. V gene TRBV6-4 combines with J gene TRBJ2-2; D is possibly TRBD2 (6 bases). The CDR3 runs 14 residues. V shed 6 bases and J shed 0 bases, with 8 bases lying between them. Germline CDR1 reads MRHNA; CDR2 reads SNTAGT. The CDR3 loop is CASREGSNTGELFF. CDR3 sequence (DNA): TGTGCCAGCAGGGAGGGCTCGAACACCGGGGAGCTGTTTTTT.

This clonotype was observed many times. The rearrangement links TRBV5-1 to TRBJ2-7, with D possibly being TRBD1 (6 bases). Germline V CDR1 and CDR2: SGHRS, YFSETQ. CDR3 length: 14 amino acids. V lost 2 bases and J 3 bases, leaving 12 bases between the germline ends. The CDR3 loop reads CASSFRTVYYEQYF. The CDR3, as DNA: TGCGCCAGCAGCTTTAGGACAGTATACTACGAGCAGTACTTC.

This clonotype was observed many times. The chain joins TRBV30 to TRBJ2-5; TRBD1 matches at 7 bases. V shed 0 bases and J 4 bases; nucleotides not matched to a gene: 5. CDR1 and CDR2 from the germline V gene are GTSNPN and SVGIG (reference sequence). The CDR3 sequence is 14 residues long. The CDR3 bases are TGTGCCTGGAGTGTATTGTCAGGGGGAGAGACCCAGTACTTC. Encoded protein: CAWSVLSGGETQYF. The variable domain in full, completed from reference TRBV30 and TRBJ2-5, reads SQTIHQWPATLVQPVGSPLSLECTVEGTSNPNLYWYRQAAGRGLQLLFYSVGIGQISSEVPQNLSASRPQDRQFILSSKKLLLSDSGFYLCAWSVLSGGETQYFGPGTRLLVL.

This clonotype was seen repeatedly, ten times or more. The rearrangement joins TRBV5-1 to TRBJ1-3; no definite D call. The CDR3 loop spans 14 amino acids. V gave up 0 bases and J gave up 2 bases, with 6 bases separating them. Germline V gene data show CDR1 as SGHRS and CDR2 as YFSETQ. The CDR3 DNA follows: TGCGCCAGCAGCTTGGATGGGACTGGAAACACCATATATTTT. Translated: CASSLDGTGNTIYF.

This clonotype was seen many times. This rearrangement joins TRBV5-1 to TRBJ1-3; no definite D call. CDR3 length equals 14 residues. Trimming shortened V by 2 bases and J by 2 bases, and 8 bases separated the two germline ends. The V gene's germline CDR1 is SGHRS and CDR2 YFSETQ. The CDR3 DNA follows: TGCGCCAGCAGCTTTGTGGGAGCTGGAAACACCATATATTTT. Its translation: CASSFVGAGNTIYF.

This clonotype has at least ten counts. The junction differs from germline at one of its ends, possibly a read error. J is TRBJ2-7 and V is TRBV6-1, with TRBD1 identical over 10 bases. The CDR3 runs 14 residues. Germline loops: CDR1 MNHNS, CDR2 SASEGT. The CDR3 is CASSKGQGAYEQYF. The CDR3 region has the DNA TGCGCCAGCAGCAAAGGACAGGGGGCCTACGAGCAGTACTTC.

The gene calls are TRBV12-3 or TRBV12-4 and TRBJ2-5, with 8 bases that match TRBD2. This CDR3 is 16 amino acids long. With 6 bases clipped from V and 4 bases from J, the junction kept 13 bases outside the gene matches. The DNA for the CDR3 is TGTGCCAGCAGCATGCGACTAGCGCGAAACTTAGAGACCCAGTACTTC. Protein sequence: CASSMRLARNLETQYF.

This clonotype was observed at least ten times. V is TRBV12-3 or TRBV12-4 and J is TRBJ2-2; 11 nucleotides align to TRBD1. This CDR3 spans 16 amino acids. The V and J ends lost 6 bases and 8 bases, in that order; junction bases with no gene match: 11. The CDR3 loop is CASSSGTGGSPGELFF. DNA for the CDR3: TGTGCCAGCAGCTCCGGGACAGGGGGATCTCCAGGGGAGCTGTTTTTT.

This clonotype was recorded many times. CDR3 in amino acids: CAWSVQGQNTEAFF. The CDR3 DNA reads as TGTGCCTGGAGTGTACAAGGACAGAACACTGAAGCTTTCTTT. The J gene is TRBJ1-1, the V gene TRBV30; a weak D match, TRBD1 (5 bases). Per germline, CDR1 GTSNPN and CDR2 SVGIG (reference sequence). The CDR3 consists of 14 residues. V was shortened by 0 bases and J by 1 base, with 9 bases between the two germline ends.

CDR3 region: CASSGETSYEQYF. The CDR3 DNA is TGCGCCAGCTCGGGTGAGACGTCCTACGAGCAGTACTTC. The J gene is TRBJ2-7, the V gene TRBV4-1; no firm D call. The CDR3 loop spans 13 amino acids. Per germline, CDR1 MGHRA and CDR2 YSYEKL. V was cut by 8 bases and J by 1 base, with 12 bases left in between.